Below are 4 T cell receptor beta chains sequenced from a single sample in a study of OX40 agonist ivuxolimab in advanced cancers. TCRdb's copy holds only in-frame clones and misses some; the assay was immunoSEQ multiplex PCR. The sample has approximately 90,000 clones; over 75% are singletons. The starting material was CD4+ or CD8+ T cells sorted from blood, obtained in a trial of the OX40 agonist ivuxolimab. The receptors stem from an adult with an advanced solid tumor such as melanoma, head and neck, liver or kidney cancer.

The V call is TRBV9, the J call TRBJ2-3, with D possibly being TRBD2 (5 bases). CDR1 and CDR2 (germline): SGDLS, YYNGEE. V gave up 0 bases and J gave up 4 bases, with 15 bases separating them. The CDR3 is made up of 16 amino acids. As DNA, the CDR3 is TGTGCCAGCAGCGTAGGCGGGCTTACGGGCGCAGATACGCAGTATTTT. Protein sequence: CASSVGGLTGADTQYF.

This sequence joins TRBV2 and TRBJ1-2; TRBD1 matches at 9 bases. V gave up 0 bases and J gave up 8 bases; unmatched junction bases: 4. The CDR3 sequence is 14 residues long. CDR1 is SNHLY and CDR2 is FYNNEI in the germline V gene. CDR3 nucleotides: TGTGCCAGCAGTGAAGCGGGGGACAGGGAAGGCTACACCTTC. Translation gives CASSEAGDREGYTF.

This chain's CDR3 is CASSIRQGATEAFF. CDR3 nucleotide sequence: TGCGCCAGCAGCATCAGGCAGGGGGCGACTGAAGCTTTCTTT. The rearrangement uses TRBV5-1 and TRBJ1-1, with 8 bases that match TRBD1. The CDR3 runs to 14 residues. The V and J ends lost 4 bases and 5 bases, in that order; junction bases with no gene match: 7. Germline V lookup: CDR1 SGHRS, CDR2 YFSETQ.

The chain employs TRBV5-5 and TRBJ1-4; D possibly corresponds to TRBD1 (5 bases). The V gene's germline CDR1 is SGHKS and CDR2 YYEKEE (reference sequence). The length of the CDR3 is 16 residues. Trimming left V 3 bases short and J 8 bases short, with 20 bases between. CDR3 nucleotide sequence: TGTGCCAGCAGCTCCGCCGGGACGGCCTTGGAGGAAAAACTGTTTTTT. This codes for CASSSAGTALEEKLFF.